Reported below is one TCR beta chain. Its specificity is unknown. This sample is part of a study of CXCR3-negative and CXCR3-positive naive CD8 T cells. Study results and limitations: Cryopreservation partially lowered CXCR3 expression, so most assays used fresh PBMCs. Comparison of naive cells showed more hydrophobic TRB CDR3s in CXCR3-positive than in CXCR3-negative naive cells.

UMI-labeled 5' RACE TRB cDNA libraries were prepared from the cells. TCRdb re-called the 5' RACE reads and catalogs CDR3 proteins one per entry, DNA excluded. Here the sample table reports about 92,000 distinct CDR3 sequences. Using triplicate sorts, some 300,000 cells were collected each time from every CD8+ T cell subset. Among CD8+ T cells, naive ones were CD45RO-CCR7+CD27+CD95-. The germline CDR1 and CDR2 sequences are SGHRS and YFSETQ. The CDR3 has 14 residues. The specimen was naive CXCR3- CD8+ T cells from blood. Indicated subset: CD45RO-CCR7+CD27+CD95- naive CD8+ T cells lacking CXCR3 (TNR3-). The chain uses TRBV5-1 and TRBJ2-7. The receptor's source is a human donor in good health. Some clones in this sample may be carry-over from other donors' samples. The CDR3 region is CASSLYGNAYEQYF.